This TCR beta chain was sequenced during a study of cytomegalovirus exposure and HLA in healthy donors. General observations from the study: High specificity and sensitivity for cytomegalovirus status were reported for the classifier. CMV serostatus was the only recorded immune exposure for donors. Later genetic work tied a missense DCLRE1C variant to beta-chain V and J trimming. Roughly uniform depth of sequencing across donors was assumed in presence/absence analyses.

Primers for the PCR totalled 60 Vbeta and 13 Jbeta. Profiling relied on immunoSEQ multiplex PCR, and the TCRdb table lists in-frame clones only, not all of them. This sample has roughly 88,000 clones, with less than 70% found just once. Remarks on this clone: The target antigen is unknown. Other nucleotide sequences from this sample produce the same CDR3.

This TCR was recovered from a man aged 45-60 years in good health and CMV-seronegative. Material: PBMCs.

This CDR3 is CASSSGRGNTIYF. CDR3 sequence (DNA): TGTGCCAGCAGCTCAGGCCGTGGAAACACCATATATTTT. This chain uses TRBV7-2 with TRBJ1-3; D uncertain. CDR1 is SGHTA, CDR2 FQGNSA, per germline. V was pared by 4 bases and J by 3 bases, with 7 bases between. This CDR3 comprises 13 residues.